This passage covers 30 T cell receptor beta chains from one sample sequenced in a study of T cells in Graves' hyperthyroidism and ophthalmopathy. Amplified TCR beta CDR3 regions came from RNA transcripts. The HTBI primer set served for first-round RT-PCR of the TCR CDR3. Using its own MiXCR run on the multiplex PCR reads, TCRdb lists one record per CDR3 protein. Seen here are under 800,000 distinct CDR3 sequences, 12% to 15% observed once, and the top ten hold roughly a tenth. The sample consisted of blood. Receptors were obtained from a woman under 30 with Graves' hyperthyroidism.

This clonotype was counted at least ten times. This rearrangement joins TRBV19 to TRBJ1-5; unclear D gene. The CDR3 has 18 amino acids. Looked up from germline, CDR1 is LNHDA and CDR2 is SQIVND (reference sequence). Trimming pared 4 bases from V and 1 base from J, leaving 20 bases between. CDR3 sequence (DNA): TGTGCCAGTAGTAAGCTCATTGGAGAGGTAGTCAGCAATCAGCCCCAGCATTTT. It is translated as CASSKLIGEVVSNQPQHF.

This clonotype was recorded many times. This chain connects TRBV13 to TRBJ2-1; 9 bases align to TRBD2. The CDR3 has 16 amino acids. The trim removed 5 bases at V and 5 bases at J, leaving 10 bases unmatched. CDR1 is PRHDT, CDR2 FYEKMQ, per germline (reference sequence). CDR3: CASSHHAGGPDNEQFF. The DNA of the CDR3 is TGTGCCAGCAGCCACCACGCGGGAGGGCCGGACAATGAGCAGTTCTTC.

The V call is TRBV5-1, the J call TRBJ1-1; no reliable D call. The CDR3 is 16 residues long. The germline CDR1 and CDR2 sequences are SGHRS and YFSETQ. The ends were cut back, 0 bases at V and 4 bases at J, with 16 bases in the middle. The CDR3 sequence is CASSLGPFGSSTEAFF. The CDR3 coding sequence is TGCGCCAGCAGCTTGGGACCCTTTGGTAGTTCCACTGAAGCTTTCTTT.

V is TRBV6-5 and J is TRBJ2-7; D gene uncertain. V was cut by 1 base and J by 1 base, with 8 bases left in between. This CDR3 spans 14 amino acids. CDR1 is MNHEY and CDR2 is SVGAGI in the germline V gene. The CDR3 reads CASSYFQDSYEQYF. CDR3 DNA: TGTGCCAGCAGTTACTTTCAGGATTCCTACGAGCAGTACTTC.

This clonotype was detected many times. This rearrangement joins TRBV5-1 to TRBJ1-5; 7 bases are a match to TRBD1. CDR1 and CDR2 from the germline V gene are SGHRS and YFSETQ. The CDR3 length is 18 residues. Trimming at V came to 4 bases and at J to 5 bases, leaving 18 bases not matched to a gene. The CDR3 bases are TGCGCCAGCAGCATGCGCCGAGGAGGGGGCTCGGTCCATCAGCCCCAGCATTTT. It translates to CASSMRRGGGSVHQPQHF.

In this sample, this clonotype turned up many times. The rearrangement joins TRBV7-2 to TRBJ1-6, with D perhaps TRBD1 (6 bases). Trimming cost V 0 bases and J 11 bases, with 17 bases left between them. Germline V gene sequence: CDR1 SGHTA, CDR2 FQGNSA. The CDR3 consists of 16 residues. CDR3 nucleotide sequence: TGTGCCAGCAGCTTAGCCCCAAGGGGGGGGTCGGCACCCCTCCACTTT. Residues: CASSLAPRGGSAPLHF.

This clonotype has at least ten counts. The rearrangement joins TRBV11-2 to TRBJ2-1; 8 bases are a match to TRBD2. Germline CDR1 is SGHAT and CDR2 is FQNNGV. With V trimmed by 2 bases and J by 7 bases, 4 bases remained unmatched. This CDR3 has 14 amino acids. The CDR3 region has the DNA TGTGCCAGCAGCTTATCGTCGGGGGGGAATGAGCAGTTCTTC. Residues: CASSLSSGGNEQFF.

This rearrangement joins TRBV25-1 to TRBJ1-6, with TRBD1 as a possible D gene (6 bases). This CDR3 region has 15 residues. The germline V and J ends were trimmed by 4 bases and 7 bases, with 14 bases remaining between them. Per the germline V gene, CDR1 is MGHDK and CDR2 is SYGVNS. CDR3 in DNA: TGTGCCAGCAGTGCTCCCGGGACAAAAAATTCACCCCTCCACTTT. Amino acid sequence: CASSAPGTKNSPLHF.

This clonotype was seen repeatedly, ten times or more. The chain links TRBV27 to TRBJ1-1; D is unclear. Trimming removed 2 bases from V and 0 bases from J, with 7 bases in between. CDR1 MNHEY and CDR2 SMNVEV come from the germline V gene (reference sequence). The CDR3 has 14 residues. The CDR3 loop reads CASSLGPLNTEAFF. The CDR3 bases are TGTGCCAGCAGTTTAGGACCACTGAACACTGAAGCTTTCTTT.

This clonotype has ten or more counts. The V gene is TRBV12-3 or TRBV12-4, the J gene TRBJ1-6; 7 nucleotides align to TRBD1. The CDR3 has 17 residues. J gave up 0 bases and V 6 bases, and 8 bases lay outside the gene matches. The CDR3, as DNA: TGTGCCAGCAGATACAGGGGAGGGGACTCCTATAATTCACCCCTCCACTTT. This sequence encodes CASRYRGGDSYNSPLHF.

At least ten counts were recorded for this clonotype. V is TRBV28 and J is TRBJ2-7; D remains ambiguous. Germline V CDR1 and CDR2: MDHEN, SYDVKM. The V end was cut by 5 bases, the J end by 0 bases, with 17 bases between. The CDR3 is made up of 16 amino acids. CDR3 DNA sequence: TGTGCCAGCAGTCCCACCTTTAGTACCGCCTCCTACGAGCAGTACTTC. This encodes CASSPTFSTASYEQYF.

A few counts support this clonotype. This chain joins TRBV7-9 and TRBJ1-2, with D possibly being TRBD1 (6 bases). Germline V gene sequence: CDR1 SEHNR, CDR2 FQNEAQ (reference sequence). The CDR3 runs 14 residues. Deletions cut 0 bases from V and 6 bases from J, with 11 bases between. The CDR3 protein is CASSLAGQSHGYTF. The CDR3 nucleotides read TGTGCCAGCAGCTTAGCAGGACAGTCCCATGGCTACACCTTC.

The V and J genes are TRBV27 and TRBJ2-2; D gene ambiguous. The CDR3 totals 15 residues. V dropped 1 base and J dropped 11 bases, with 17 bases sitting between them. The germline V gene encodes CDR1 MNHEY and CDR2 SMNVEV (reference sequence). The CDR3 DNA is TGTGCCAGCAGTTTATTCCCCGGCACCACTCCTGAGCTGTTTTTT. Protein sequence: CASSLFPGTTPELFF.

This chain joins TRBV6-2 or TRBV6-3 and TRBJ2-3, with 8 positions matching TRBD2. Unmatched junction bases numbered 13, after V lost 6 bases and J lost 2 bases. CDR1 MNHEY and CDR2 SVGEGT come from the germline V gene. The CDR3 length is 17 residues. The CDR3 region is CASRVSGTPQFTDTQYF. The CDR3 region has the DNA TGTGCCAGCAGAGTTAGCGGGACCCCCCAATTCACAGATACGCAGTATTTT.

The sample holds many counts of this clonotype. Here the CDR3 DNA reads TGTGCCAGCAGGGAACAGGGCCTCAATCAGCCCCAGCATTTT. Protein: CASREQGLNQPQHF. The J gene is TRBJ1-5, the V gene TRBV2; TRBD1 is a possible D gene (6 bases). Germline CDR1 SNHLY, CDR2 FYNNEI. The CDR3 contains 14 residues. Trimming took 6 bases from V and 3 from J, leaving 12 bases between them.

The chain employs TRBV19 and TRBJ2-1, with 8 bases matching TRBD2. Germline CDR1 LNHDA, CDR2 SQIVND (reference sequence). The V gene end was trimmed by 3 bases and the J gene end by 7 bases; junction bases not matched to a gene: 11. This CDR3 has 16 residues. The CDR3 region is CASSIVLGLVLNEQFF. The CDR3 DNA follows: TGTGCCAGTAGTATTGTGCTGGGACTAGTCCTAAATGAGCAGTTCTTC.

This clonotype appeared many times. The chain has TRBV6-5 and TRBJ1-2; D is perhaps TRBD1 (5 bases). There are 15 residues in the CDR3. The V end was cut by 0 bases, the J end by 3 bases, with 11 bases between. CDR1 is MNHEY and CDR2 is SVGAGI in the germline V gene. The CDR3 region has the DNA TGTGCCAGCAGTTACTCTGGAGGGACCCACTATGGCTACACCTTC. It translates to CASSYSGGTHYGYTF.

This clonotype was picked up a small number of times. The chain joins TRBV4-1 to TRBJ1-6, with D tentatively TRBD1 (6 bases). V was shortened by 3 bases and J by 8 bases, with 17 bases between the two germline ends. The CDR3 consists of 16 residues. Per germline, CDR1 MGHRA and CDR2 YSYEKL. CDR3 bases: TGCGCCAGCAGCCATCCCGTCCGGGGGGCCTATTCACCCCTCCACTTT. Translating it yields CASSHPVRGAYSPLHF.

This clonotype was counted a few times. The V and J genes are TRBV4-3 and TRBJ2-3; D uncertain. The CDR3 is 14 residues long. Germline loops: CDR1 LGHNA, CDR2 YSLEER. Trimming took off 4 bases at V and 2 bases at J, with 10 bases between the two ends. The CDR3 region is CASSPSFFTDTQYF. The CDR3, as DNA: TGCGCCAGCAGCCCTTCCTTCTTCACAGATACGCAGTATTTT.

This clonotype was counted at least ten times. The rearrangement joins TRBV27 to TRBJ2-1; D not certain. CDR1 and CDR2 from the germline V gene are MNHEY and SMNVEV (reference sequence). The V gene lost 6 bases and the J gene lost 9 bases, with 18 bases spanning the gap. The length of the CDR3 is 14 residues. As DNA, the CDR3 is TGTGCCAGCAGCTTCGCCGGGCCGGACGGTGAGCAGTTCTTC. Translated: CASSFAGPDGEQFF.

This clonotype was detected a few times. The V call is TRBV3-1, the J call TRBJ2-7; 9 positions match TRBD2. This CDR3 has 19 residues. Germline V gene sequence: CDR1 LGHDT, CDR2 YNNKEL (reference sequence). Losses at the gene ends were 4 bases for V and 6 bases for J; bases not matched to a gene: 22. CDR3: CASSRRPPRDAGGPGEQYF. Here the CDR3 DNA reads TGTGCCAGCAGCCGACGACCCCCGCGCGATGCGGGAGGGCCTGGCGAGCAGTACTTC.

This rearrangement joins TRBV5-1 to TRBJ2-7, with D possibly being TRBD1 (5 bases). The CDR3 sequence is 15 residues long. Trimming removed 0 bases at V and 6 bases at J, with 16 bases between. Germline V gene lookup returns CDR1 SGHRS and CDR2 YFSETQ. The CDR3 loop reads CASSLVPGLESEQYF. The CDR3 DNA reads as TGCGCCAGCAGCTTGGTTCCAGGGCTAGAGTCCGAGCAGTACTTC.

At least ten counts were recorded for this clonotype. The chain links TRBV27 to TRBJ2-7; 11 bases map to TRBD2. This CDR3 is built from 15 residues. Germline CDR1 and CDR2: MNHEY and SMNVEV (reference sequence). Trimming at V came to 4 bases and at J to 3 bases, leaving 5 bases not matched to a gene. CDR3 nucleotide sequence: TGTGCCAGCAGTTCGCAGGGACTAGCGGACTACGAGCAGTACTTC. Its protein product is CASSSQGLADYEQYF.

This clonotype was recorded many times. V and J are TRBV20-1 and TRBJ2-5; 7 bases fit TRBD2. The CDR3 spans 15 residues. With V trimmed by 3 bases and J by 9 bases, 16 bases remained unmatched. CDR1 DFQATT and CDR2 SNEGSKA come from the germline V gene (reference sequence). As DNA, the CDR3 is TGCAGTGCTAGTGCCGGGACTAATAGAAGAGAATCCCAGTACTTC. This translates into CSASAGTNRRESQYF.

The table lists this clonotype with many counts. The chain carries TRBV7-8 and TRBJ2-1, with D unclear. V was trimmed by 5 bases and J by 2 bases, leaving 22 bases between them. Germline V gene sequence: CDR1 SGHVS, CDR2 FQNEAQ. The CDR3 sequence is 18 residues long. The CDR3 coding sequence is TGTGCCAGCAGCGGAACCTTAGTAAGGCGGCGGACCTACAATGAGCAGTTCTTC. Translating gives CASSGTLVRRRTYNEQFF.

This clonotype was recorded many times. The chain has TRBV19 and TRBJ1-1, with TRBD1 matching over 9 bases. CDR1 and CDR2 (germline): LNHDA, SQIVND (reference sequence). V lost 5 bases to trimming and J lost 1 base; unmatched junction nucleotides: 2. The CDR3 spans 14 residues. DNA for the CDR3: TGTGCCAGTAGTGAACAGGGGGCGAACACTGAAGCTTTCTTT. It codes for CASSEQGANTEAFF.

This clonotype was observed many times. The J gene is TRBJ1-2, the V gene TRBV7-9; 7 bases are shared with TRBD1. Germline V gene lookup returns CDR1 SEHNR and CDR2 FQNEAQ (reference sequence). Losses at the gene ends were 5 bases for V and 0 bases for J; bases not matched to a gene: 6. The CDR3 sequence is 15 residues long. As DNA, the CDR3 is TGTGCCAGCAGCGTTGGGACAGTAGCTAACTATGGCTACACCTTC. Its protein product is CASSVGTVANYGYTF.

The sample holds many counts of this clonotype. DNA of the CDR3: TGTGCCAGCTCACGCTCCGGAAACACCATATATTTT. It codes for CASSRSGNTIYF. The chain links TRBV18 to TRBJ1-3, with unresolved D. The ends were cut back, 4 bases at V and 4 bases at J, with 5 bases in the middle. The CDR3 contains 12 residues. Looked up from germline, CDR1 is KGHSH and CDR2 is LQKENI.

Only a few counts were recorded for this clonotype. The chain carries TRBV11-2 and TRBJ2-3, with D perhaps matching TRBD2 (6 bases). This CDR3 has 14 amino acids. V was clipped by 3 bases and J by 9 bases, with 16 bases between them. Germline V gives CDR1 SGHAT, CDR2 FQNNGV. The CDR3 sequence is CASSFRALEGTQYF. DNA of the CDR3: TGTGCCAGCAGCTTCAGAGCCTTGGAGGGCACGCAGTATTTT.

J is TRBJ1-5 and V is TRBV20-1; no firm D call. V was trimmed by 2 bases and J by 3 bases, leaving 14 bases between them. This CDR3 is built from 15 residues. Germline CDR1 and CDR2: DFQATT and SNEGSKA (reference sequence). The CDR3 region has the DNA TGCAGTGCTAGAAAAAAGGACCGGTTCAATCAGCCCCAGCATTTT. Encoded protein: CSARKKDRFNQPQHF.